This T cell receptor (beta chain) was recorded in a study of cytomegalovirus exposure and HLA in healthy donors (dated by TCRdb to 2016 to 2017). Study-wide context: An earlier analysis of some 600 of the donors reported around 280 Gb of sequence data and approximately 120 million unique TCR beta sequences obtained from roughly 170 million T cells. An early release covering 550 to 650 HLA-typed donors comprised approximately 290 gigabases of sequencing data and around 80 million unique TCR sequences. Using immunosequencing, the study profiled T cell repertoires from around 680 subjects and related those repertoires to cytomegalovirus serostatus. The study was designed to test whether signatures of past pathogen exposure could be identified by cataloging public T cell receptors. To predict cytomegalovirus infection status, the study brought together high-throughput TCR immunosequencing, statistical association of individual TCRs with disease status, and machine learning. Roughly 5 DR-DQ haplotypes were handled as single units for association and clustering, since linkage in the cohort was strong. The genetic ancestry cluster associated with self-reported Caucasian donors included about four fifths of the 398 genotyped donors. Among several hundred genotyped donors of the cohort, an average of around 240,000 unique TCR beta nucleotide sequences was sequenced per donor, of which roughly 17% were non-productive. HLA typing covered class I and class II loci at four-digit resolution. Rather than using new phenotypic data, the later analysis identified candidate immune exposures from TCR beta sequences and from how often those sequences occurred across donors. All discovery cohort repertoires had been generated on a single sequencing platform. In addition to the first cohort of several hundred subjects, a separate validation cohort of approximately 110 different subjects was used. The number of donors typed differed by locus, with roughly 629-640 for A, B, C, DRB1 and DQB1, approximately 500 for DQA1, 600 to 610 for DPA1, and some 470 for DPB1. An earlier analysis of 450 to 750 of the donors used high-throughput TCR beta sequencing to judge whether each TCR beta V gene segment behaved as functional or pseudogenic. Donor age, sex, ethnicity and CMV serostatus were collected together with the repertoire data. A later analysis re-examined previously published TCR beta repertoires from hundreds of donors and added high-resolution HLA genotyping to investigate patterns of TCR occurrence. Genome-wide SNP genotypes for about 60% of the 666 donors were used in a later genetic analysis, which treated that subset as a discovery cohort. Overall study results and their limits: A further reported finding was that TCR beta sequences accurately predicted the HLA-A and HLA-B alleles for most subjects in the first cohort. Across donors, most TCR sequences were observed very rarely, whereas some public TCRs were present in many individuals. In a later analysis, TCR association rates were found to vary across HLA loci, with the most associated TCRs seen for DRB1 alleles and the fewest for HLA-C alleles. HLA typing was unavailable for some donors at each locus, so association tests used only the typed subset. The presence/absence analyses assumed that sequencing depth was roughly uniform across donors, and that assumption may not be true. This cohort had only TCR beta chains sequenced, and the lack of alpha or paired-chain data limited which features could be detected. According to a later genetic analysis, donors in an Asian-associated ancestry cluster had fewer N-insertions in productive TCRs than the approximately 700-donor mean. V-gene and J-gene trimming of TCR beta chains was associated with a missense DCLRE1C variant in a later genetic analysis, and the association was replicated in an independent cohort. Linkage disequilibrium might explain the correlated functional status among segregating V segments, but an unknown experimental factor could not be excluded. A cluster of highly shared sequence variants was judged likely to represent a technical artifact of the sequencing pipeline. The classifier was reported to diagnose cytomegalovirus status with high specificity and sensitivity in both the original and validation cohorts. Assigning TCR associations to individual alleles was difficult when HLA alleles, especially DR and DQ, strongly co-occurred. According to the authors, the approach could potentially be generalized to other disease states and immunological phenotypes. In an earlier analysis of about 600 of the donors, most TCR beta V segments appeared in productive rearrangements about 87% or about 30% of the time, broadly matching IMGT annotations. The study listed 150 to 200 TCR beta chains as associated with cytomegalovirus. Because counts were too low, 15 to 20 rarely observed V segments, including chromosome 9 orphons, were excluded from the earlier analysis of a few hundred of the donors. According to a later analysis, most CMV-associated TCR beta chains appeared to be HLA-restricted, and the HLA associations seemed to be driven largely by CMV exposure. For the cohort, immune exposure information was limited to CMV serostatus. In a later analysis, HLA-associated TCR beta chains were found to be more clonally expanded and to have lower generation probabilities than equally common non-associated chains. The 87-base-pair reads could not distinguish some IMGT-functional V segments, including TRBV6-2 and TRBV6-3, so those segments were excluded. A later analysis reported that several top co-occurrence clusters appeared linked to parvovirus B19, influenza, CMV and Epstein-Barr virus. Specific HLA alleles were associated with 16,951 TCR beta sequences at a false discovery rate of 0.05 in a later analysis. Three of the identified cytomegalovirus-associated TCR beta chains were confirmed in vitro to be specific for cytomegalovirus antigens.

Spanning cysteine to phenylalanine, the CDR3 consists of 16 amino acids. The sequence is cut down to CDR3 DNA, 48 bases in frame from base 1. CDR1 and CDR2 (MNHEY, SMNVEV) derive from the germline V gene (reference sequence). V and J are truncated by 4 bases and 7 bases respectively, leaving an intervening sequence of 22 bases. Libraries were made using the immunoSEQ multiplex PCR assay. A mixture of 60 forward primers for TCR Vbeta segments and 13 reverse primers for TCR Jbeta segments was used in the multiplex PCR. The CDR3 region of rearranged TCR beta genes was amplified from genomic DNA by a multiplex PCR assay. The amplified TCR beta libraries were sequenced on the Illumina HiSeq System as 87-base-pair reads. In the source study's methods: A later analysis counted approximately 84 million unique TCR beta chains across the 666 repertoires, and roughly 10 million of these chains were shared by at least two donors. To remove PCR and sequencing errors, raw reads were error-corrected and collapsed into unique sequences using a nearest-neighbor algorithm that merged closely related sequences. Alignment of CDR3 sequences to IMGT reference sequences was used to assign V, D and J gene segments. Each retained sequence needed at least a six-nucleotide match to both a V gene segment and a J gene segment. A rearrangement was called productive if the CDR3 had no stop codons and remained in frame with V and J, and every other rearrangement was called non-productive. Following IMGT convention, CDR3 was defined as the stretch from the second conserved V-encoded cysteine up to the conserved J-encoded phenylalanine. Sequences without an unambiguous match to a single V gene segment were excluded from the earlier analysis of about 640 of the donors. An earlier analysis of a few hundred of the donors classified V segments as functional when productive rearrangements were above 56.7% and as segregating when the standard deviation between donors was above 5%. A statistical classification framework was built to diagnose cytomegalovirus status from the catalog of TCR beta chain sequences. In a later analysis, TCR nucleotide sequences were compared against IMGT/GENE-DB human TR gene sequences so that V and J genes could be assigned. The TCRdist pipeline was used in a later analysis to assign CDR3 sequences and most-parsimonious VDJ recombination scenarios. In a later analysis, every TCR beta chain was defined by the combination of its CDR3 amino acid sequence and its V-gene family, and reads without a unique V-gene family were dropped. In a later analysis, approximately 590 highly shared, low-generation-probability nucleotide sequences were removed to address suspected cross-contamination and a sequencing artifact. In a later analysis, a clonal expansion index for each public chain was calculated from normalized within-repertoire ranks of inferred template counts. In a later analysis, generation probabilities were computed using a VDJ recombination model fitted to out-of-frame rearrangements, and the results were checked against IGoR. In a later analysis, hypergeometric tests were used to score TCR-TCR, TCR-HLA and TCR-CMV co-occurrence, with a repertoire-size bias correction applied to TCR pairs. A later analysis estimated false discovery rates by permuting HLA or CMV assignments 20 times. A later analysis grouped co-occurring TCRs with DBSCAN, adding TCRdist sequence similarity when clustering within HLA-allele-positive subsets. Co-occurrence clustering excluded repertoires with fewer than 30,000 or more than 120,000 public chains, plus five with anomalous nucleotide sharing. Held by TCRdb, this immuneACCESS table contains in-frame sequences only and omits some clones. Under half of the omission traces to an unresolved V gene where checked; the cause of the rest is unknown. Clone size and V and J calls were adopted from that table, with D and trimming inferred from the DNA. This sample lists around 160,000 clones; roughly 77% were detected once. Together, the top ten hold around 2.2% of the sample.

The cohort comprised some 700 healthy bone marrow donors. Cohort members were all nominally healthy when sampled, although unrecorded immune exposures were likely present. The donor tested CMV seropositive and was one of the 289 seropositive cohort members. A peripheral blood sample was collected from each donor, and TCR beta sequencing was performed on peripheral blood mononuclear cells. The Qiagen DNeasy Blood Extraction Kit was used to extract genomic DNA from the blood cell samples. On this clone: Its antigen specificity is not known. No per-base quality is available; no much larger clone lies one base away.

Sequencing input: PBMCs. The clonotype comes from a man aged 45-65 years in good health and CMV-seropositive. The V and J genes are TRBV27 and TRBJ1-2; 6 matching bases give a weak D call of TRBD1. The CDR3 here reads CASSSSPGQFTFGYTF. The nucleotide sequence reads as follows: TGTGCCAGCAGTTCAAGCCCCGGACAGTTTACTTTTGGCTACACCTTC.